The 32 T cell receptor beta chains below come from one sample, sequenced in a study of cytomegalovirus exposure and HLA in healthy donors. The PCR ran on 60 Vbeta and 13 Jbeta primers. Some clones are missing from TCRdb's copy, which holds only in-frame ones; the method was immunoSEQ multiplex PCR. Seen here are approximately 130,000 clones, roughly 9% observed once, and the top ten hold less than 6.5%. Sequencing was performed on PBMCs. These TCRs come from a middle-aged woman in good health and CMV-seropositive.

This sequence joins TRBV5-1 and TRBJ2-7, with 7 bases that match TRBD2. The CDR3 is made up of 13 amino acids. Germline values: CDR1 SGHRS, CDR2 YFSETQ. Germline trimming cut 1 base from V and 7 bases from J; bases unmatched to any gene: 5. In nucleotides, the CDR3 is TGCGCCAGCAGCTTGAGCGGGGTGAGGGAGCAGTACTTC. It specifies CASSLSGVREQYF.

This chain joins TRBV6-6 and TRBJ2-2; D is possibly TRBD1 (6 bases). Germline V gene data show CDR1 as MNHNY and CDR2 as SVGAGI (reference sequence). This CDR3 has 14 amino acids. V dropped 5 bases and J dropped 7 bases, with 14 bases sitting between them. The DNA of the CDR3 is TGTGCCAGCAGTCGACAGGTTGGGAGCGGGGAGCTGTTTTTT. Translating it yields CASSRQVGSGELFF.

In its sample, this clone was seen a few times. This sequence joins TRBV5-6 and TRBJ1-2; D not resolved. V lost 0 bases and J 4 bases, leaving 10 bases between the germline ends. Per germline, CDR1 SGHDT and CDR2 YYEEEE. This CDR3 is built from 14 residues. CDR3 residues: CASSLARGAYGYTF. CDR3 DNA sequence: TGTGCCAGCAGCTTGGCTCGGGGTGCCTATGGCTACACCTTC.

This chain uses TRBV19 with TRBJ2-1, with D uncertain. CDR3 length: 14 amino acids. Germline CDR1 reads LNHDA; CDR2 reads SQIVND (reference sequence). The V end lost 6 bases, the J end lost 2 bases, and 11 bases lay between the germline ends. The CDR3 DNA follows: TGTGCCAGTAGCCCCGAGATGGCCTACAATGAGCAGTTCTTC. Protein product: CASSPEMAYNEQFF.

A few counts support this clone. Written as DNA, the CDR3 is TGTGCCTGGAGTCTCCACAGTATTAGCAATCAGCCCCAGCATTTT. It specifies CAWSLHSISNQPQHF. The V call is TRBV30, the J call TRBJ1-5, with D hard to call. This CDR3 comprises 15 residues. Germline-derived CDR1 and CDR2 are GTSNPN and SVGIG (reference sequence). V was trimmed by 2 bases and J by 0 bases, leaving 11 bases between them.

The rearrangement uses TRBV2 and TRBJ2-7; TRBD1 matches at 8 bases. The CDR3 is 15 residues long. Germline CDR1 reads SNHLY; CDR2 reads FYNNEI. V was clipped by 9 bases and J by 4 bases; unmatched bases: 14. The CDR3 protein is CASAYRGQESYEQYF. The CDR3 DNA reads TGTGCCAGTGCGTACCGGGGACAGGAATCATACGAGCAGTACTTC.

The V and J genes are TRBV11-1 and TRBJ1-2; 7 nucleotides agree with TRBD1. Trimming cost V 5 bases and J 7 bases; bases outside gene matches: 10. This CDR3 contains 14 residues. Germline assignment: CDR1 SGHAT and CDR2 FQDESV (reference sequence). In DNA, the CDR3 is TGTGCCAGCAGCAATCTGCAGGGGGTAGGTGGCTACACCTTC. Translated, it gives CASSNLQGVGGYTF. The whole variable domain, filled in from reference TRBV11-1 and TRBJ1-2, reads EAEVAQSPRYKITEKSQAVAFWCDPISGHATLYWYRQILGQGPELLVQFQDESVVDDSQLPKDRFSAERLKGVDSTLKIQPAELGDSAMYLCASSNLQGVGGYTFGSGTRLTVV.

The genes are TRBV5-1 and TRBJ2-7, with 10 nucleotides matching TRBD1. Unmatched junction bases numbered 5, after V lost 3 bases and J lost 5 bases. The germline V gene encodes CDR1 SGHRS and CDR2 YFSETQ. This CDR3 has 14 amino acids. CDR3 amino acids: CASSSGQGTNEQYF. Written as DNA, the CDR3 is TGCGCCAGCAGCTCGGGACAGGGGACAAACGAGCAGTACTTC.

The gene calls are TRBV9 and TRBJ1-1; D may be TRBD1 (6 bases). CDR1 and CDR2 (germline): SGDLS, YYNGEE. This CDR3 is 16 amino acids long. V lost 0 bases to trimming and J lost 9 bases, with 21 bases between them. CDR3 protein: CASSVALQGDRLKAFF. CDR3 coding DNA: TGTGCCAGCAGCGTAGCATTACAGGGAGATAGACTTAAAGCTTTCTTT.

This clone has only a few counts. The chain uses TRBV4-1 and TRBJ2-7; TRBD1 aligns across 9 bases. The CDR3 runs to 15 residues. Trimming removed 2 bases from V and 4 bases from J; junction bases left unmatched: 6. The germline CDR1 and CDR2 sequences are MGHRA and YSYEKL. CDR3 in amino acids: CASSQQTGGKYEQYF. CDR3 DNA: TGCGCCAGCAGCCAACAGACAGGGGGTAAATACGAGCAGTACTTC.

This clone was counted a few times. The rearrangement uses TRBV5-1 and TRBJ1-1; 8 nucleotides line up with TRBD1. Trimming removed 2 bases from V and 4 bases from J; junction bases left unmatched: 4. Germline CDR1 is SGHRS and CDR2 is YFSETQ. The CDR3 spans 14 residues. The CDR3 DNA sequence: TGCGCCAGCAGCTTCCCAGGGGGCCGCACTGAAGCTTTCTTT. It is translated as CASSFPGGRTEAFF.

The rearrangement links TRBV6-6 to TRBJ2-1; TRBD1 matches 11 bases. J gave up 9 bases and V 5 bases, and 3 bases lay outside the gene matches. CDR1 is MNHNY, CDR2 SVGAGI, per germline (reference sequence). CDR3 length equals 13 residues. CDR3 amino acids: CASSRTGGSEQFF. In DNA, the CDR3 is TGTGCCAGCAGTCGGACAGGGGGCAGTGAGCAGTTCTTC.

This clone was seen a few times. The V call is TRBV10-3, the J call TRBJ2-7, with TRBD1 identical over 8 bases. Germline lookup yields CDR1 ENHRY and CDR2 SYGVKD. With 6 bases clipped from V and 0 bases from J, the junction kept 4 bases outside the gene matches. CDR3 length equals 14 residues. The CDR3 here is CAIRGDRSSYEQYF. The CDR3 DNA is TGTGCCATCAGGGGGGACAGGAGCTCCTACGAGCAGTACTTC.

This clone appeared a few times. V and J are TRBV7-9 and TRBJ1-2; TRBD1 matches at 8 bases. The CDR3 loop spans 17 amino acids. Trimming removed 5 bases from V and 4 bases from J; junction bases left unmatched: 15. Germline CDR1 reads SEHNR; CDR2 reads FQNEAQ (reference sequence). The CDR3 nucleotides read TGTGCCAGCAGCCCCCAAGGACAGGGCTCCGGGTCCTATGGCTACACCTTC. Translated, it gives CASSPQGQGSGSYGYTF. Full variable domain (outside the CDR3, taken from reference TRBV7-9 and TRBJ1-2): DTGVSQNPRHKITKRGQNVTFRCDPISEHNRLYWYRQTLGQGPEFLTYFQNEAQLEKSRLLSDRFSAERPKGSFSTLEIQRTEQGDSAMYLCASSPQGQGSGSYGYTFGSGTRLTVV.

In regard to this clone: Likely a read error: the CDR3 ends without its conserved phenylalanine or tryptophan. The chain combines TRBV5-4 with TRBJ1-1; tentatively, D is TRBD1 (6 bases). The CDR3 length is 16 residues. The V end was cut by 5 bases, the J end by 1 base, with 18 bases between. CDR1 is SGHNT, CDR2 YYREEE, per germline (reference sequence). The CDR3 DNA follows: TGTGCCAGCAGGGCCCCCCCAGGGGACACGAACACTGAAGCTTTCTCT. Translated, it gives CASRAPPGDTNTEAFS.

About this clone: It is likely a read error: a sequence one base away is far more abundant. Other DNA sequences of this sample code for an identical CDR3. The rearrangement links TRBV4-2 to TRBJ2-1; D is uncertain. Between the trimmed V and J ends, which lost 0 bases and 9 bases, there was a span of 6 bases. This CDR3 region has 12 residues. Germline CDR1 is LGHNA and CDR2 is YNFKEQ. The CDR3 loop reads CASSQEGPEQFF. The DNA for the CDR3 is TGTGCCAGCAGCCAAGAGGGCCCTGAGCAGTTCTTC.

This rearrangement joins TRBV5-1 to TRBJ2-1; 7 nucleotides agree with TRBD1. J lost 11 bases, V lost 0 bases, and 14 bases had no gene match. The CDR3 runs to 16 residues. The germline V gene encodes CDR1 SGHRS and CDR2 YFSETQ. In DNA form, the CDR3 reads TGCGCCAGCAGCTTGGCCGAAGGGGGCGCAGAATATAAGCAGTTCTTC. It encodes CASSLAEGGAEYKQFF. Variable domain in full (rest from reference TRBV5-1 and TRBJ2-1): KAGVTQTPRYLIKTRGQQVTLSCSPISGHRSVSWYQQTPGQGLQFLFEYFSETQRNKGNFPGRFSGRQFSNSRSEMNVSTLELGDSALYLCASSLAEGGAEYKQFFGPGTRLTVL.

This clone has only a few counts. The CDR3: CASSESTGSQPQHF. The CDR3 DNA reads as TGCGCCAGCAGTGAGTCGACAGGGTCTCAGCCCCAGCATTTT. This chain connects TRBV10-1 to TRBJ1-5, with 7 bases identical to TRBD1. The CDR3 is made up of 14 amino acids. Germline CDR1 is WNHNN and CDR2 is SYGVQD (reference sequence). The ends lost 0 bases at V and 6 bases at J; junction bases unmatched: 2.

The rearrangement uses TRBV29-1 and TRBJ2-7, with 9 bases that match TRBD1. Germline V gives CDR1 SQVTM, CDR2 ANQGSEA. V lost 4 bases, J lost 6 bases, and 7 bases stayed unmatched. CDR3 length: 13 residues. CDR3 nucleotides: TGCAGCGTTGGCTCAGGACAGGGGTTCGAGCAGTACTTC. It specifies CSVGSGQGFEQYF.

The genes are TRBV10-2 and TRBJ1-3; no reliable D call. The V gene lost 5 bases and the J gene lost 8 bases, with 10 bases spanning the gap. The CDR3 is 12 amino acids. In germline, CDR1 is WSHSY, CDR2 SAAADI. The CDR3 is CASSSSGYTIYF. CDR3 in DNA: TGCGCCAGCAGTAGCTCGGGGTACACCATATATTTT.

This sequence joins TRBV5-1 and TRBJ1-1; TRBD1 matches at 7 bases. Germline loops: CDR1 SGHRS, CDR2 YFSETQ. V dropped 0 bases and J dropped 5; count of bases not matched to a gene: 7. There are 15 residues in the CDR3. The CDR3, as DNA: TGCGCCAGCAGCTTGGGGGAATACAGGGGAACTGAAGCTTTCTTT. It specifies CASSLGEYRGTEAFF.

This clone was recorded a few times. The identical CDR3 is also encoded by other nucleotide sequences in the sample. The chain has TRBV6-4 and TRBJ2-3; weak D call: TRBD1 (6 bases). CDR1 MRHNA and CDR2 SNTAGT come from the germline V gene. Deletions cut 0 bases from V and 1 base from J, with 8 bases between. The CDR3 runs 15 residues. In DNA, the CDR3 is TGTGCCAGCAGTGACTCCAGGGGAGGCACAGATACGCAGTATTTT. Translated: CASSDSRGGTDTQYF.

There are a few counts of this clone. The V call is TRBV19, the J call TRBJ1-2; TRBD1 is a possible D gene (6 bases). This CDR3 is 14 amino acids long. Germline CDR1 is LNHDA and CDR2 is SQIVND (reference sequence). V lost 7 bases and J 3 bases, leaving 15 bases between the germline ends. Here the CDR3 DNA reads TGTGCCAGTACGGACAGTTCATTAGACTATGGCTACACCTTC. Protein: CASTDSSLDYGYTF.

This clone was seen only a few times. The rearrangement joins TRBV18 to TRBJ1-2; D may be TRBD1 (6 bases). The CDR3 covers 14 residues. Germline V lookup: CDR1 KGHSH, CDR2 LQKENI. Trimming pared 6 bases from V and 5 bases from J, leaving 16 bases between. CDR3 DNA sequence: TGTGCCAGCTCCGGGGGGCAGGTTGAATATGGCTACACCTTC. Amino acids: CASSGGQVEYGYTF.

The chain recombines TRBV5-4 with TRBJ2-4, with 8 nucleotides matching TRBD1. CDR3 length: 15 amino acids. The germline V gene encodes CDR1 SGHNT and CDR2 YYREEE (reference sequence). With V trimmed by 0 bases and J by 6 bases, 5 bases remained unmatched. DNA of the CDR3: TGTGCCAGCAGCTTGGGGACAGGGTGGGGAAACATTCAGTACTTC. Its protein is CASSLGTGWGNIQYF.

For the CDR3, the DNA is TGTGCCAGCAGTCTCGGGACAGGGTTGGGTCAGCCCCAGCATTTT. Its protein is CASSLGTGLGQPQHF. The V call is TRBV28, the J call TRBJ1-5; 9 bases align to TRBD1. The germline V gene has CDR1 MDHEN and CDR2 SYDVKM. The length of the CDR3 is 15 residues. The V gene end was trimmed by 5 bases and the J gene end by 6 bases; junction bases not matched to a gene: 8.

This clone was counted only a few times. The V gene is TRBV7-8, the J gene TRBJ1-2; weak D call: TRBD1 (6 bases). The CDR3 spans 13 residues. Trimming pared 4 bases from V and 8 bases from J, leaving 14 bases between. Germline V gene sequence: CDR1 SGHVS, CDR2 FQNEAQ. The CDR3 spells CASSSEQGRGYTF. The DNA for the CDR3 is TGTGCCAGCAGCTCGGAACAGGGCCGGGGCTACACCTTC.

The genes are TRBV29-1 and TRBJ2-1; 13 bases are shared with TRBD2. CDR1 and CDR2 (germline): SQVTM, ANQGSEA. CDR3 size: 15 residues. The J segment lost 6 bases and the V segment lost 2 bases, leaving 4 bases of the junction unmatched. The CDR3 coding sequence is TGCAGCGTTGAAACTAGCGGGGGGGCCGTCAATGAGCAGTTCTTC. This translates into CSVETSGGAVNEQFF.

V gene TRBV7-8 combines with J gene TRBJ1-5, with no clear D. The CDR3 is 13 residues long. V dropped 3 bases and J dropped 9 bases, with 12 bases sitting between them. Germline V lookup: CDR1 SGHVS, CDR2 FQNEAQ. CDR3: CASSFRGDGPQHF. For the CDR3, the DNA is TGTGCCAGCAGCTTTCGGGGAGATGGGCCCCAGCATTTT.

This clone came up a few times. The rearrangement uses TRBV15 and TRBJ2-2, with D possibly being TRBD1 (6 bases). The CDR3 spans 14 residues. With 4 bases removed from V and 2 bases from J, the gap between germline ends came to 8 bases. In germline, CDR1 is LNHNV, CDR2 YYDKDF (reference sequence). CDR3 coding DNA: TGTGCCACCAGCAACAGGGCCAACACCGGGGAGCTGTTTTTT. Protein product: CATSNRANTGELFF.

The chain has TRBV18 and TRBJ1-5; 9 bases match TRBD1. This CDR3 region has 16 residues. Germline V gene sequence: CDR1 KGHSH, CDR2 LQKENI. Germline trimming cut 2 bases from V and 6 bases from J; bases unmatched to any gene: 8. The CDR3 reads CASSPYRDRVPQPQHF. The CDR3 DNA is TGTGCCAGCTCACCATATCGGGACAGGGTCCCTCAGCCCCAGCATTTT.

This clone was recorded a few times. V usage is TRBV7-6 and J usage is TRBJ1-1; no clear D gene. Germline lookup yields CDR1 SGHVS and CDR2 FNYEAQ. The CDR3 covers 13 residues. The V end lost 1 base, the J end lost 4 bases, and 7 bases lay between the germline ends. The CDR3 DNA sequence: TGTGCCAGCAGCTTAGGGGGAGGCACTGAAGCTTTCTTT. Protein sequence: CASSLGGGTEAFF.